This TCR beta chain was captured by sequencing in a study of blood T cell repertoires in COVID-19 (TCRdb year 2020). Describing the broader study: The collaborator samples originated in the United States, Italy and Spain and spanned the acute and convalescent phases of COVID-19. Subjects who had been exposed to COVID-19, were actively infected with it, or had recovered from it provided the deeply sampled blood TCRbeta repertoires that made up the dataset. The material from the prospective study consisted of cDNA or gDNA derived from T cells, B-cell-depleted T cells, or PBMCs. A freely available public database, intended as a resource for researchers studying the immune response to SARS-CoV-2, is where the repertoires were released. A de-identified subject ID, COVID-19 status, age in years and sex were almost always included in the sample metadata. Where available, HLA class I and class II types were obtained from metadata supplied by the sample provider rather than from assay-based typing. Samples came from the ongoing ImmuneRACE study (first 160 participants) plus 1,254 subjects from 6 global collaborators. Broad study findings and their caveats: Clinical and demographic metadata were provided uncurated, with the amount varying by source and participant.

Enrolling through a virtual design, the prospective study's participants ranged in age from roughly 18 to 89 years and lived across 24 United States geographic areas. Cohort assignment in the prospective study relied on participant-reported clinical history from a screening survey and a study questionnaire. Recovered participants in ImmuneRACE Cohort 3 were defined as having two consecutive negative NP/OP PCR tests, clearance from a healthcare professional, or resolution of symptoms. In the prospective study, mobile phlebotomists collected whole blood, serum and a nasopharyngeal or oropharyngeal swab from each participant. Participants in the prospective study had the option to provide additional blood draws and questionnaires over a roughly 2-month period. Before DNA extraction, blood samples from the prospective study were shipped at room temperature or frozen. The CDR3 holds 15 amino acids from the cysteine to the phenylalanine. The retained sequence is limited to the CDR3, 45 bases, with the frame set at the first base. V is pruned by 3 bases and J by 8 bases, leaving 10 bases of the junction without a gene match. Sequences LNHDA (CDR1) and SQIVND (CDR2) are obtained from the germline V gene (reference sequence).

Concerning this clone: This receptor's antigen is unknown. Base qualities are missing; no much larger clone stands one base away.

The immunoSEQ Assay, a bias-controlled multiplex PCR, was used to amplify TCRbeta CDR3 regions from genomic DNA. In the original analysis: The number of nucleated cells in each sample was estimated by amplification of reference gene primers within the assay. To quantify the absolute abundance of each unique TCRbeta CDR3 rearrangement, sequence reads were collapsed and filtered. For each sample, productive Simpson clonality was calculated as the square root of Simpson's diversity index across productive rearrangements. Here the immuneACCESS table is served through TCRdb, limited to in-frame sequences with V and J called. Missing clones are a known gap in these copies; in checked studies unresolved V genes cover under half, and the rest lacks a known reason. V and J calls and clone size are copied from that table; D and trimming were computed from the DNA. For this sample the table gives about 380,000 clones, of which 85% to 90% were detected only once. Roughly 1.2% of the sample goes to the ten largest clones.

This chain is built from TRBV19 and TRBJ1-2, with 9 junctional bases fitting TRBD1. The sequence was collected from a woman aged 18-35 years who had recovered from COVID-19. The sample comprised PBMCs or T cells enriched from blood (not recorded which). The DNA is TGTGCCAGTAGTATGGAGGACAGGGGAAAGAAGGGCTACACCTTC. Its translation is CASSMEDRGKKGYTF.